This T cell receptor (beta chain) was observed in a study of Graves' ophthalmopathy and Graves' hyperthyroidism. Diagnosis relied on clinical symptoms, serum thyroxine, TRAb, thyroid ultrasound and orbital computed tomography. This clonotype was seen a handful of times. Its matching antigen is unknown. Amplification of TCR beta CDR3 regions used RNA transcripts. First-round RT-PCR relied on HTBI primers, and a second-round multiplex PCR came next. Using its own MiXCR run on the multiplex PCR reads, TCRdb lists one record per CDR3 protein. The table lists about 550,000 distinct CDR3 sequences, under 45% of them singletons. V lost 2 bases and J lost 0, with 12 bases in between. Germline V gene data show CDR1 as SGHVS and CDR2 as FQNEAQ. CDR3 size: 16 residues. Study observations and caveats: Researchers report that a 13-signature model separated ophthalmopathy from stable hyperthyroidism, posting around 90% sensitivity and 75% to 84% specificity.

This sequence joins TRBV7-8 and TRBJ2-3, with D possibly TRBD2 on 7 matching bases. Source material: peripheral blood or thyroid tissue (not recorded which). This TCR came from an adult man with Graves' hyperthyroidism. The CDR3 DNA follows: TGTGCCAGCAGCTTAATAGGGGGAGGGAGCACAGATACGCAGTATTTT. Protein sequence: CASSLIGGGSTDTQYF.